This record looks at one TCR beta chain sequence and its context. The antigen is undetermined. MiXCR, run by TCRdb on the 5' RACE reads, gives a single entry per CDR3 protein. The repertoire holds about 220,000 distinct CDR3 sequences, 5.5% to 7.5% seen once, with 14% in the top ten. Germline V gene data show CDR1 as KGHSH and CDR2 as LQKENI. Trimming cost V 3 bases and J 2 bases; bases outside gene matches: 7. The length of the CDR3 is 17 residues. This specimen belongs to a study of CD8 T cells in ankylosing spondylitis. Study-wide results and caveats: Disease-linked clones reportedly showed significant enrichment in matched ankylosing spondylitis synovial fluid. Ankylosing spondylitis blood appeared to carry a characteristic TCR beta motif of roughly eight highly homologous variants.

Sample: blood, either unsorted or a sorted T cell fraction (not recorded which). This clonotype originated in a male donor with ankylosing spondylitis. This chain connects TRBV18 to TRBJ2-2; 9 nucleotides match TRBD1. CDR3 bases: TGTGCCAGCTCACCGGAGGGACAGGGTCGTAACACCGGGGAGCTGTTTTTT. This translates into CASSPEGQGRNTGELFF.